What follows describes a single TCR beta chain. Its antigen is not known. TCRdb independently ran MiXCR on the PCR reads; one entry per CDR3 protein. This sample has about 29,000 distinct CDR3 sequences, with 50% found just once. The time point: late sampling 161 to 241 days after vaccination in three convalescent patients. This specimen belongs to a study of vaccination and CD4 T cells after COVID-19. In the study overall: Once diagnosed, patients had post-COVID samples drawn a median around 110 days later (range 35 to 161). Timing of post-vaccine sample collection was a median approximately 72 days after dose two, with a range of 14 to 241. After vaccination, a few convalescent patients were sampled at day 14 and at days 161 to 241.

V lost 0 bases to trimming and J lost 0 bases, with 11 bases between them. Germline-derived CDR1 and CDR2 are MNHEY and SVGAGI. CDR3 size: 16 residues. General study points: Convalescent patients' median share of reactive clones seen only post-vaccination was more than 65%.

V gene TRBV6-5 combines with J gene TRBJ1-2; no reliable D call. The specimen comprised CD4+ T cells from blood, sampled about 7 months after SARS-CoV-2 vaccination. The sequence derives from a human donor who had recovered from COVID-19. The CDR3 DNA is TGTGCCAGCAGTTACTCCCGGGGTGGCCCTAACTATGGCTACACCTTC. Its translation: CASSYSRGGPNYGYTF.